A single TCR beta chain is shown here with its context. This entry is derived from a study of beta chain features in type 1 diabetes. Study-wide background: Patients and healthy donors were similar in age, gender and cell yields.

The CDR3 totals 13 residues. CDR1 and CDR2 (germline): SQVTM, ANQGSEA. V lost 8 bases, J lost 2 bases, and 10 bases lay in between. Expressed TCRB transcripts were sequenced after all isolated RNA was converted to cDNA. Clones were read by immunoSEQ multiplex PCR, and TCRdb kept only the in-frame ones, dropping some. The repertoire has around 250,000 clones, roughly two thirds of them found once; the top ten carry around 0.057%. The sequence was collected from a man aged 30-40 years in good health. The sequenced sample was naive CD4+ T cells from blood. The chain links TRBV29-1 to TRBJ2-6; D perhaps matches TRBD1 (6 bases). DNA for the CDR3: TGCAGCTCGTGGACAGCTGGGGCCAACGTCCTGACTTTC. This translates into CSSWTAGANVLTF.